This passage covers 24 T cell receptor beta chains from one sample sequenced in a study of blood T cell repertoires in COVID-19. Using immunoSEQ multiplex PCR, the repertoire was profiled, and TCRdb retains in-frame clones only, with some absent. The table shows hundreds of thousands of clones, with approximately 81% occurring only once. Sequenced: PBMCs or T cells enriched from blood (not recorded which). Source of these receptors: a woman between 50 and 59 years old who had recovered from COVID-19.

The J gene is TRBJ1-2, the V gene TRBV24-1; maybe TRBD1 (5 bases). V was pared by 3 bases and J by 7 bases, with 8 bases between. The length of the CDR3 is 12 residues. Germline-derived CDR1 and CDR2 are KGHDR and SFDVKD. The CDR3: CATSDTDTGYTF. DNA of the CDR3: TGTGCCACCAGTGATACGGACACTGGCTACACCTTC.

This chain uses TRBV19 with TRBJ1-2; TRBD1 agrees at 12 bases. V lost 5 bases and J lost 7; bases outside the gene matches: 8. The CDR3 length is 15 residues. CDR1 and CDR2 from the germline V gene are LNHDA and SQIVND (reference sequence). The CDR3 coding sequence is TGTGCCAGTAGTCCTCCTGGGACAGGGGGCTTTGGCTACACCTTC. Its protein product is CASSPPGTGGFGYTF.

V and J are TRBV27 and TRBJ1-1, with D tentatively TRBD1 (5 bases). V lost 3 bases and J 2 bases, leaving 10 bases between the germline ends. Per germline, CDR1 MNHEY and CDR2 SMNVEV (reference sequence). This CDR3 spans 14 amino acids. CDR3 nucleotides: TGTGCCAGCAGTTTCTCTGGACAAAACACTGAAGCTTTCTTT. Encoded protein: CASSFSGQNTEAFF.

The rearrangement joins TRBV28 to TRBJ2-7; 12 bases align to TRBD1. V trimming: 5 bases; J trimming: 5 bases; junction bases outside the gene matches: 7. Germline lookup yields CDR1 MDHEN and CDR2 SYDVKM. The CDR3 is 15 residues long. The CDR3: CASSPRDRGLNEQYF. The CDR3 nucleotides are TGTGCCAGCAGTCCCCGGGACAGGGGGCTAAACGAGCAGTACTTC.

The chain carries TRBV4-3 and TRBJ1-1; a weak D match, TRBD1 (5 bases). V was cut by 0 bases and J by 3 bases, with 5 bases left in between. This CDR3 has 13 residues. Germline CDR1 reads LGHNA; CDR2 reads YSLEER. The CDR3 nucleotides are TGCGCCAGCAGCCAAGACAGGGACACTGAAGCTTTCTTT. This gives the protein CASSQDRDTEAFF.

The chain couples TRBV7-3 to TRBJ1-1, with TRBD1 matching over 9 bases. CDR3 length equals 18 residues. CDR1 is SGHTA and CDR2 is FQGTGA in the germline V gene. The junction had 9 bases not matched to a gene; V was cut back by 1 base and J by 0 bases. DNA of the CDR3: TGTGCCAGCAGCTTAAGAGGGGGAGGACAGGGGTTGAACACTGAAGCTTTCTTT. It codes for CASSLRGGGQGLNTEAFF.

The V and J genes are TRBV19 and TRBJ1-2, with D possibly TRBD1 on 5 matching bases. The germline V and J ends were trimmed by 9 bases and 5 bases, with 22 bases remaining between them. The CDR3 runs to 15 residues. Per germline, CDR1 LNHDA and CDR2 SQIVND (reference sequence). DNA of the CDR3: TGTGCCAGCGGGGGGTCCGGCGGCCTCGGTTATGGCTACACCTTC. Its translation is CASGGSGGLGYGYTF.

The V gene is TRBV2, the J gene TRBJ1-5; possibly TRBD1 for D (5 bases). The CDR3 covers 12 residues. CDR1 is SNHLY and CDR2 is FYNNEI in the germline V gene. The V gene lost 4 bases and the J gene lost 9 bases, with 10 bases spanning the gap. Here the CDR3 DNA reads TGTGCCAGCAGTGGGGGGGATCGGCCCCAGCATTTT. It yields the protein CASSGGDRPQHF.

This clone has only one observation. The genes are TRBV18 and TRBJ1-1; 8 bases match TRBD1. The junction had 6 bases not matched to a gene; V was cut back by 5 bases and J by 1 base. Germline CDR1 reads KGHSH; CDR2 reads LQKENI. The CDR3 has 15 amino acids. CDR3 bases: TGTGCCAGCTCAGAGAGCAGGGGGCCGAACACTGAAGCTTTCTTT. This encodes CASSESRGPNTEAFF.

This clone turned up a few times. The chain recombines TRBV5-1 with TRBJ2-2, with D unresolved. This CDR3 region has 16 residues. V was trimmed by 0 bases and J by 4 bases, leaving 13 bases between them. Looked up from germline, CDR1 is SGHRS and CDR2 is YFSETQ. The CDR3 loop is CASSLAASTGTGELFF. CDR3 nucleotides: TGCGCCAGCAGCTTGGCTGCCAGTACGGGCACCGGGGAGCTGTTTTTT.

This rearrangement joins TRBV18 to TRBJ1-2, with 9 bases aligning to TRBD1. The V segment lost 0 bases and the J segment 5 bases; nucleotides outside the gene matches: 7. Looked up from germline, CDR1 is KGHSH and CDR2 is LQKENI. The CDR3 runs to 16 residues. DNA of the CDR3: TGTGCCAGCTCACCACCAGAGACAGGGGGTTTATATGGCTACACCTTC. It translates to CASSPPETGGLYGYTF.

V is TRBV29-1 and J is TRBJ1-1, with D possibly being TRBD1 (6 bases). V dropped 6 bases and J dropped 5 bases, with 10 bases sitting between them. CDR3 length equals 11 residues. Germline V gene data show CDR1 as SQVTM and CDR2 as ANQGSEA. The CDR3 DNA is TGCAGCGTGTACAGGGTAACTGAAGCTTTCTTT. This codes for CSVYRVTEAFF.

The rearrangement joins TRBV12-3 or TRBV12-4 to TRBJ1-1; no definite D call. The CDR3 spans 11 residues. V was clipped by 3 bases and J by 5 bases, with 4 bases between them. The CDR3 here is CASSFITEAFF. In DNA, the CDR3 is TGTGCCAGCAGTTTTATAACTGAAGCTTTCTTT.

This clone was counted between two and nine times. CDR3 in DNA: TGTGCCTGGGGAGCTATGCAAGAGACCCAGTACTTC. It codes for CAWGAMQETQYF. The J gene is TRBJ2-5, the V gene TRBV30, with D unclear. The CDR3 is 12 residues long. V lost 5 bases and J 2 bases, leaving 9 bases between the germline ends. Germline-derived CDR1 and CDR2 are GTSNPN and SVGIG (reference sequence).

The chain employs TRBV7-3 and TRBJ2-2; 7 nucleotides line up with TRBD2. The CDR3 is made up of 14 amino acids. Trimming removed 5 bases from V and 5 bases from J; junction bases left unmatched: 5. In germline, CDR1 is SGHTA, CDR2 FQGTGA. As DNA, the CDR3 is TGTGCCAGCAGCCCCGGGCGGGGGACCGGGGAGCTGTTTTTT. Encoded protein: CASSPGRGTGELFF.

The rearrangement links TRBV20-1 to TRBJ2-4; a weak D match, TRBD1 (5 bases). This CDR3 region has 18 residues. Between the trimmed V and J ends, which lost 3 bases and 0 bases, there was a span of 21 bases. In germline, CDR1 is DFQATT, CDR2 SNEGSKA (reference sequence). DNA of the CDR3: TGCAGTGCTAGTGGTTTAAGGACCGTGGGGCTAGCCAAAAACATTCAGTACTTC. This gives the protein CSASGLRTVGLAKNIQYF.

The chain recombines TRBV18 with TRBJ1-2, with D possibly being TRBD1 (6 bases). CDR1 is KGHSH and CDR2 is LQKENI in the germline V gene. Trimming stripped 1 base from V and 7 bases from J, with 13 bases between. The CDR3 has 14 residues. The CDR3: CASSPLETGSGYTF. In nucleotides, the CDR3 is TGTGCCAGCTCACCACTAGAGACAGGCTCTGGCTACACCTTC.

V gene TRBV6-5 combines with J gene TRBJ2-7; 8 nucleotides agree with TRBD2. The CDR3 loop spans 14 amino acids. J was trimmed by 6 bases and V by 8 bases; bases with no gene match: 12. Germline assignment: CDR1 MNHEY and CDR2 SVGAGI. This chain's CDR3 is CASGTSGRTGEQYF. The CDR3 nucleotides read TGTGCCAGCGGAACAAGCGGGAGAACCGGCGAGCAGTACTTC.

The chain uses TRBV24-1 and TRBJ2-3; 7 nucleotides match TRBD2. The CDR3 covers 14 residues. Germline CDR1 KGHDR, CDR2 SFDVKD. V lost 3 bases, J lost 4 bases, and 3 bases stayed unmatched. The CDR3 nucleotides are TGTGCCACCAGTGATCCAGGACTAGCAGATACGCAGTATTTT. Translated, it gives CATSDPGLADTQYF.

The J gene is TRBJ2-3, the V gene TRBV5-1; D possibly corresponds to TRBD2 (6 bases). The V end lost 0 bases, the J end lost 3 bases, and 14 bases lay between the germline ends. Germline loops: CDR1 SGHRS, CDR2 YFSETQ. The CDR3 extends over 16 amino acids. CDR3 amino acids: CASSLVGGMRTDTQYF. CDR3 nucleotide sequence: TGCGCCAGCAGCTTGGTCGGAGGGATGCGTACAGATACGCAGTATTTT.

This chain links TRBV12-3 or TRBV12-4 with TRBJ1-4, with D tentatively TRBD1 (5 bases). This CDR3 is built from 13 residues. V gave up 6 bases and J gave up 5 bases, with 10 bases separating them. The DNA for the CDR3 is TGTGCCAGCAGGAACAGGCTGAATGAAAAACTGTTTTTT. Its protein is CASRNRLNEKLFF.

The chain couples TRBV11-2 to TRBJ1-6; 7 bases line up with TRBD1. Trimming at V came to 5 bases and at J to 6 bases, leaving 7 bases not matched to a gene. The V gene's germline CDR1 is SGHAT and CDR2 FQNNGV. CDR3 length equals 15 residues. CDR3 amino acids: CASSPAQGFNSPLHF. In DNA, the CDR3 is TGTGCCAGCAGCCCGGCACAGGGGTTTAATTCACCCCTCCACTTT.

The chain recombines TRBV10-1 with TRBJ2-7, with a possible D match to TRBD2 (5 bases). The germline V and J ends were trimmed by 3 bases and 4 bases, with 13 bases remaining between them. Germline values: CDR1 WNHNN, CDR2 SYGVQD (reference sequence). There are 14 residues in the CDR3. The CDR3: CASSDSGVEYEQYF. The CDR3 region has the DNA TGCGCCAGCAGTGATTCCGGGGTCGAGTACGAGCAGTACTTC.

The V gene is TRBV4-3, the J gene TRBJ2-2, with a tentative D call TRBD1 (5 bases). The CDR3 extends over 22 amino acids. Trimming pared 0 bases from V and 6 bases from J, leaving 32 bases between. Germline V gene lookup returns CDR1 LGHNA and CDR2 YSLEER. The CDR3 is CASSQDMSQGNRVFRVAGELFF. The CDR3 nucleotides read TGCGCCAGCAGCCAAGATATGTCTCAGGGAAATAGAGTCTTCAGGGTTGCCGGGGAGCTGTTTTTT.